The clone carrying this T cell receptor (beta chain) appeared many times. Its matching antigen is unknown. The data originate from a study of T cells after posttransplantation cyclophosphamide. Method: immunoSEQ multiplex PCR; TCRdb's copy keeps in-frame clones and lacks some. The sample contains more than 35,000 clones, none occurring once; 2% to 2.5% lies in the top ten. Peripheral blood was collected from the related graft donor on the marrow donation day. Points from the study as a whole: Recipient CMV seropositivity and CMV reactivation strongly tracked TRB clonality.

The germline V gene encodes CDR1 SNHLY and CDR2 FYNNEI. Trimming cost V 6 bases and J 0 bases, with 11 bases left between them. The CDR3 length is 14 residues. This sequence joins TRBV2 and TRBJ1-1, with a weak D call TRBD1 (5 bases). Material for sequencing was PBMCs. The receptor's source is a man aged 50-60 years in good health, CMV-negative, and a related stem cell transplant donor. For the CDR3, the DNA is TGTGCCAGCAGGAAACGACAGCTGAACACTGAAGCTTTCTTT. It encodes CASRKRQLNTEAFF. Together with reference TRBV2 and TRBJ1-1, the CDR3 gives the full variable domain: EPEVTQTPSHQVTQMGQEVILRCVPISNHLYFYWYRQILGQKVEFLVSFYNNEISEKSEIFDDQFSVERPDGSNFTLKIRSTKLEDSAMYFCASRKRQLNTEAFFGQGTRLTVV.